This T cell receptor (beta chain) was captured by sequencing in a study of blood T cell repertoires in COVID-19. This clone was detected only a few times. V was cut by 4 bases and J by 2 bases, with 14 bases left in between. Germline CDR1 is SQVTM and CDR2 is ANQGSEA. CDR3 length: 14 residues. In the authors' methods: Amplification from reference gene primers served as the basis for estimated nucleated cell counts. Generated by immunoSEQ multiplex PCR, the TCRdb table keeps only in-frame clones and is missing some. That table supplies the V and J calls and clone size; D and trimming were determined from the DNA. The table records fewer than 250,000 clones, approximately 82% of them present only once.

The source of this sequence is a man aged 50 or older with active or convalescent COVID-19. Material for sequencing was peripheral blood. The chain couples TRBV29-1 to TRBJ1-1, with a tentative D call TRBD1 (5 bases). The CDR3 DNA is TGCAGCGTTGCGAGGATCGGGGGTAACACTGAAGCTTTCTTT. It translates to CSVARIGGNTEAFF.